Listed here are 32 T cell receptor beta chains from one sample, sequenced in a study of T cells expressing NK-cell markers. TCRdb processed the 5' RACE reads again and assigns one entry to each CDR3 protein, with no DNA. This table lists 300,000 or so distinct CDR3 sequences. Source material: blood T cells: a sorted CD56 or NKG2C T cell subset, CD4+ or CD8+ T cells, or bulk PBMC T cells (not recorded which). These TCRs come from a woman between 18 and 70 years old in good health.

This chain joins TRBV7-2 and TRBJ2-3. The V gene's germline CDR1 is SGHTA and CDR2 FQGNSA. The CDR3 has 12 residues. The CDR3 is CASSLTIDTQYF.

CDR3 sequence reads: CASSFPAGGETEAFF. The J gene is TRBJ1-1, the V gene TRBV28; the TCRdb call, TRBD1, lacks DNA for checking. Germline loops: CDR1 MDHEN, CDR2 SYDVKM. The CDR3 runs 15 residues.

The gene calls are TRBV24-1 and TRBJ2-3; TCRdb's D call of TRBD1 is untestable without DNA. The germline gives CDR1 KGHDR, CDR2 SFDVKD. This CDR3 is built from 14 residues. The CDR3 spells CATSGTGGTDTQYF.

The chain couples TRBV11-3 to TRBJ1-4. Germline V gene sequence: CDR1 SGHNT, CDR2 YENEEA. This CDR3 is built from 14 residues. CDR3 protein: CASSSSNGGEGLFF.

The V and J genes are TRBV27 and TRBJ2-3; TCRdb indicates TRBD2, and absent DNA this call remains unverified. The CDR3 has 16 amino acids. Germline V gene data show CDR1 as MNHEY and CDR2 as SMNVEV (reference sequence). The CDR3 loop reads CASSQIPPLLADTQYF.

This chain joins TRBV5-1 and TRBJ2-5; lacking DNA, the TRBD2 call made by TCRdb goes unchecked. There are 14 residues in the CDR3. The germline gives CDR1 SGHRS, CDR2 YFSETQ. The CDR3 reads CASSLVTSQETQYF. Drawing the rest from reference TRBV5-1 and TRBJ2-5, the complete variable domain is KAGVTQTPRYLIKTRGQQVTLSCSPISGHRSVSWYQQTPGQGLQFLFEYFSETQRNKGNFPGRFSGRQFSNSRSEMNVSTLELGDSALYLCASSLVTSQETQYFGPGTRLLVL.

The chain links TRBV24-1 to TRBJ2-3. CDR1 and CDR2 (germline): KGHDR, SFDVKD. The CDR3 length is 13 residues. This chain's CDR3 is CATSDTMIDTQYF.

The CDR3 is CATSDDRGPGELFF. The V call is TRBV24-1, the J call TRBJ2-2; TCRdb's D call, TRBD1, is unchecked because there is no DNA. The CDR3 consists of 14 residues. CDR1 is KGHDR, CDR2 SFDVKD, per germline.

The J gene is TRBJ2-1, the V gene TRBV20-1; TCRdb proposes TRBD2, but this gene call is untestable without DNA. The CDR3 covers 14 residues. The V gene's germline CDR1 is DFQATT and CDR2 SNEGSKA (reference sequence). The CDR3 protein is CSAPRREVGNEQFF.

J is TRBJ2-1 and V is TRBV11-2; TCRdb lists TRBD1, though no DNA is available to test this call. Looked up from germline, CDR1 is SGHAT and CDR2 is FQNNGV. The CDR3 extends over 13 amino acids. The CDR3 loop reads CASSDRVYNEQFF. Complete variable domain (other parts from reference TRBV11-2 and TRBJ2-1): EAGVAQSPRYKIIEKRQSVAFWCNPISGHATLYWYQQILGQGPKLLIQFQNNGVVDDSQLPKDRFSAERLKGVDSTLKIQPAKLEDSAVYLCASSDRVYNEQFFGPGTRLTVL.

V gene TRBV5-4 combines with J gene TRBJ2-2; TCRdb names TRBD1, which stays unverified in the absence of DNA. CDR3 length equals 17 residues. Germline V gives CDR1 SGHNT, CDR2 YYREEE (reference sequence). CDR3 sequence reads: CASSLMFTPLDTGELFF.

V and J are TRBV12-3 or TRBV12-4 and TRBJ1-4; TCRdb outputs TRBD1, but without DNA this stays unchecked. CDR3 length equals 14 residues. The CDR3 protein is CASTRQGRNEKLFF.

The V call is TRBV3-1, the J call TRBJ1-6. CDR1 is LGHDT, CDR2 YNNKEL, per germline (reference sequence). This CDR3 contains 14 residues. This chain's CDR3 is CASSQGRGGSPLHF.

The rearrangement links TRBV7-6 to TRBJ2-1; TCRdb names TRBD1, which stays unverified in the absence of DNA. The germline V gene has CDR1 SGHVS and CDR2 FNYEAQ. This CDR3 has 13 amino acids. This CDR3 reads CASSLEPGAEQFF.

Here the CDR3 reads CASSQRWDEQYF. The rearrangement uses TRBV5-6 and TRBJ2-7. This CDR3 is 12 amino acids long. The V gene's germline CDR1 is SGHDT and CDR2 YYEEEE.

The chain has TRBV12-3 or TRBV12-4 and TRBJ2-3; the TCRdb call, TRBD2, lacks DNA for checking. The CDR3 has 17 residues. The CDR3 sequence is CASSLAKRGSVSDTQYF.

This CDR3 reads CASRLDHAAPNEQFF. The chain recombines TRBV5-1 with TRBJ2-1; TCRdb proposes TRBD1, but this gene call is untestable without DNA. There are 15 residues in the CDR3. In germline, CDR1 is SGHRS, CDR2 YFSETQ.

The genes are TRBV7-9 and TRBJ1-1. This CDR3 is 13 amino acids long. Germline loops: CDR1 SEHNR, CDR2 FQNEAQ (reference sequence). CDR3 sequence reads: CASKVGGVSEAFF.

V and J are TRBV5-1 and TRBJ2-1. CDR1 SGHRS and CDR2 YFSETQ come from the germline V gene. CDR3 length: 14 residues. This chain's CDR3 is CASSAQSSYNEQFF. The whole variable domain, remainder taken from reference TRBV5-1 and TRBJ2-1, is KAGVTQTPRYLIKTRGQQVTLSCSPISGHRSVSWYQQTPGQGLQFLFEYFSETQRNKGNFPGRFSGRQFSNSRSEMNVSTLELGDSALYLCASSAQSSYNEQFFGPGTRLTVL.

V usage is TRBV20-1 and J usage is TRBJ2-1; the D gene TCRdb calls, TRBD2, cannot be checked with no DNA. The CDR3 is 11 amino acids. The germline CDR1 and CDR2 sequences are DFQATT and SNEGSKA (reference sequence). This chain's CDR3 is CSARGSAGVNF.

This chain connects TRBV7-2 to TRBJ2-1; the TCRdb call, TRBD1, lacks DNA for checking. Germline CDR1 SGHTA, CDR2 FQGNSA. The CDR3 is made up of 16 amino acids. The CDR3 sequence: CASSPRTGTLGDEQFF. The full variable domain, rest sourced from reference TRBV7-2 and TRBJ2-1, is GAGVSQSPSNKVTEKGKDVELRCDPISGHTALYWYRQSLGQGLEFLIYFQGNSAPDKSGLPSDRFSAERTGGSVSTLTIQRTQQEDSAVYLCASSPRTGTLGDEQFFGPGTRLTVL.

The CDR3 reads CASSRVGDSGNTEAFF. The V gene is TRBV4-2, the J gene TRBJ1-1; the D call of TRBD1 rests on TCRdb alone, since no DNA is present to check it. The CDR3 sequence is 16 residues long. CDR1 and CDR2 from the germline V gene are LGHNA and YNFKEQ.

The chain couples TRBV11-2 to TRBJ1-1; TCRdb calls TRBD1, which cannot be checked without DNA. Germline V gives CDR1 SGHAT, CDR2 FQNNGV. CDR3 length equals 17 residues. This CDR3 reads CASSLDPRGRMNTEAFF.

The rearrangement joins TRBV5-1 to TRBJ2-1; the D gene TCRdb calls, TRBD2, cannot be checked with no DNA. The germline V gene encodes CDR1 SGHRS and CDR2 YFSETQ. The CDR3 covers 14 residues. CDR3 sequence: CASSNGGEANEQFF.

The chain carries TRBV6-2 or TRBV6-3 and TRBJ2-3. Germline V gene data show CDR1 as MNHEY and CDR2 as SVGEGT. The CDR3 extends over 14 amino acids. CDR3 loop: CASSFLGSTDTQYF.

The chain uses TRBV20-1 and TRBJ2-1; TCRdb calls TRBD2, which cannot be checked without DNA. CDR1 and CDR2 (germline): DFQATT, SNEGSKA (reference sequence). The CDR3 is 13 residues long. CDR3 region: CSAERGGYNEQFF.

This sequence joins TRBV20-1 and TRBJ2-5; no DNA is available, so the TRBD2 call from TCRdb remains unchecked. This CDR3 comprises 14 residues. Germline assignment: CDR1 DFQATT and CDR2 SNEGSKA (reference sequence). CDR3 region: CSAGTSGRWETQYF.

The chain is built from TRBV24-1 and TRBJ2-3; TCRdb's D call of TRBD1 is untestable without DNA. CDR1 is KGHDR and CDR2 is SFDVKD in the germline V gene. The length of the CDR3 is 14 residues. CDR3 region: CATSDWGATDTQYF.

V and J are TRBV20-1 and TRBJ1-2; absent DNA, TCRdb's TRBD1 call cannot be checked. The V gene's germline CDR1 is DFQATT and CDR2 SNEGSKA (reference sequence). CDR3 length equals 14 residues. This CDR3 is CSASKQGQGYGYTF.

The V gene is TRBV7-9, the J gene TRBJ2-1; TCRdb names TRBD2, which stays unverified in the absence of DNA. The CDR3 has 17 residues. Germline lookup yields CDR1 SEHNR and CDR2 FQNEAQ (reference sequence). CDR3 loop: CASSLDGLANSRLEQFF.

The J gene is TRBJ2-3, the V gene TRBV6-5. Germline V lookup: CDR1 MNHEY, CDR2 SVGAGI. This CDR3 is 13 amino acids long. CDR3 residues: CASSYGGGNTQYF.

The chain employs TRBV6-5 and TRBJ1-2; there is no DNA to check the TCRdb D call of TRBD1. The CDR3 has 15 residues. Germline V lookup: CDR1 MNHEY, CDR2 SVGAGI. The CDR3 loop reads CASSYWDGANYGYTF.